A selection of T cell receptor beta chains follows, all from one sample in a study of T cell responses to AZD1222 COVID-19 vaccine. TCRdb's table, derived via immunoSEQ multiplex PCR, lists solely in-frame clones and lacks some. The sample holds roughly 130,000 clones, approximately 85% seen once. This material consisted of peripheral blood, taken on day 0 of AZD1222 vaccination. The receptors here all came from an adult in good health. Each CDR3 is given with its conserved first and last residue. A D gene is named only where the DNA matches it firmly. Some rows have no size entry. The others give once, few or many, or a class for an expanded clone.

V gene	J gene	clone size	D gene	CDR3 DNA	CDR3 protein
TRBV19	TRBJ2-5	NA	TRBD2	TGTGCCAGTAGTATAAGTGGGCCGCAGCGGGGGGGCGAGACCCAGTACTTC	CASSISGPQRGGETQYF
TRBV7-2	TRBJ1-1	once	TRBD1	TGTGCCAGCAGCACCCGAGGGTCGACAGGGCACACTGAAGCTTTCTTT	CASSTRGSTGHTEAFF
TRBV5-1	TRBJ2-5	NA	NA	TGCGCCAGCAGCCTAAGACAGACCAGCAACAGCCTCCAAGAGACCCAGTACTTC	CASSLRQTSNSLQETQYF
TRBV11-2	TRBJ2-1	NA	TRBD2	TGTGCCAGCAGCTTCCGGACTAGCGGGTCTTCCTACAATGAGCAGTTCTTC	CASSFRTSGSSYNEQFF
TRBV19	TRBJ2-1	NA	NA	TGTGCCAGTAGTATTCAACAGGGTGGTGAGCAGTTCTTC	CASSIQQGGEQFF
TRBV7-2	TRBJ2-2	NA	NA	TGTGCCAGCAGCCCCTGGGGCGCGAACACCGGGGAGCTGTTTTTT	CASSPWGANTGELFF
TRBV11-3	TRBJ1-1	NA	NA	TGTGCCAGCAGCTTAGACCCGGCCACAGGGATCACTGAAGCTTTCTTT	CASSLDPATGITEAFF
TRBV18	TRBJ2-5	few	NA	TGTGCCAGCTCACCACCGTATCGGCAAGAGACCCAGTACTTC	CASSPPYRQETQYF
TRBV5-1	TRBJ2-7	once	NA	TGCGCCAGCAGCTCTGACAGGAGGTACACCCAGTACTTC	CASSSDRRYTQYF
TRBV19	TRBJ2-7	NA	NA	TGTGCCAGTAGTTCCCCCGGGACGGTCTCCTACGAGCAGTACTTC	CASSSPGTVSYEQYF
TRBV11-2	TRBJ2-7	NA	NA	TGTGCCAGCAGCTTTGTCCGTGGGGGAACCTACGAGCAGTACTTC	CASSFVRGGTYEQYF
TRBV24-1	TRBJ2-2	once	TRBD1	TGTGCCACCAGTGAGTACAGGGGGCGCCCCACCGGGGAGCTGTTTTTT	CATSEYRGRPTGELFF
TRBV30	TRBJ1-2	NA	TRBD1	TGTGCCTGGGATAAGACAGGGCGGATCTATGGCTACACCTTC	CAWDKTGRIYGYTF
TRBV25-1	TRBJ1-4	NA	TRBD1	TGTGCCAGCACCCCCGACAGGGGGCCTCTTGAAAAACTGTTTTTT	CASTPDRGPLEKLFF
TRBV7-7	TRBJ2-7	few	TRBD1	TGTGCTAGCAGCTTAGGTACGGGACAGGGCTACGAGCAGTACTTC	CASSLGTGQGYEQYF
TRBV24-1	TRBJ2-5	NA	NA	TGTGCCACCAGTGATTTGCAAGAGACCCAGTACTTC	CATSDLQETQYF
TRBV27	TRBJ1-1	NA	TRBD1	TGTGCCAGCAGTAGACAGGGGGCCGGGATGAACACTGAAGCTTTCTTT	CASSRQGAGMNTEAFF
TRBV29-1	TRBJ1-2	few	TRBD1	TGCAGCGTTGACGGGAGGACAGGGGACCACTATGGCTACACCTTC	CSVDGRTGDHYGYTF
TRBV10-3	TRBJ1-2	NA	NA	TGTGCCATCAGAGTTGGCTACACCTTC	CAIRVGYTF
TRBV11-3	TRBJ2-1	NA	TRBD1	TGTGCCAGCAGCACCGACAGGGTCTCCTACAATGAGCAGTTCTTC	CASSTDRVSYNEQFF
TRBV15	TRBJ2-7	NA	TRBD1	TGTGCCACCAGCAGACGGACAGGTTACTACGAGCAGTACTTC	CATSRRTGYYEQYF
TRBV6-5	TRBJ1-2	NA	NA	TGTGCCAGCAGCCAATTTTCCGGGACAAGTTATGGCTACACCTTC	CASSQFSGTSYGYTF
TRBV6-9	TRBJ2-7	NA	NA	TGTGCCAGCAGTTATGCCTTAACCGGGACAACCTTAGCCCACGAGCAGTACTTC	CASSYALTGTTLAHEQYF
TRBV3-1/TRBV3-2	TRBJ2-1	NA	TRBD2	TGTGCCAGCAGGCTCGAGCGGGGGGGATCCTACAATGAGCAGTTCTTC	CASRLERGGSYNEQFF
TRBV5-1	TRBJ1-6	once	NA	TGCGCCAGCAGCTTTGGACAGCCGAGCTCCTATAATTCACCCCTCCACTTT	CASSFGQPSSYNSPLHF
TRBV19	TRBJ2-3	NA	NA	TGTGCCAGTAGTTCGGGGACCCCCAGAGATACGCAGTATTTT	CASSSGTPRDTQYF
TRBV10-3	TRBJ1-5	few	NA	TGTGCCATCAGTGTGGGGGACGAACAGCCCCAGCATTTT	CAISVGDEQPQHF
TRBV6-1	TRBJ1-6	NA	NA	TGTGCCAGCAGTGACAGCTCCTATAATTCACCCCTCCACTTT	CASSDSSYNSPLHF
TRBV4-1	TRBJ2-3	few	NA	TGCGCCAGCAGCCAAAGCAGGGCGGCAGATACGCAGTATTTT	CASSQSRAADTQYF
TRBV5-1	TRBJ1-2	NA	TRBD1	TGCGCCAGCAGCTTCGGGACAGGGGATGGCTACACCTTC	CASSFGTGDGYTF
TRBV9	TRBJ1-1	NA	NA	TGTGCCAGCAGCTCACGGGACAACCAACAGACTGAAGCTTTCTTT	CASSSRDNQQTEAFF
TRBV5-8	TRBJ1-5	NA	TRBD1	TGTGCCAGCAGCTCTGGACAGGGAGGTTTTGGCAATCAGCCCCAGCATTTT	CASSSGQGGFGNQPQHF
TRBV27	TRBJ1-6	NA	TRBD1	TGTGCCAGCAGCTCGGACAGGGCCAATTCACCCCTCCACTTT	CASSSDRANSPLHF
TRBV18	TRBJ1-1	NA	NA	TGTGCCAGCTCACTAAGGGGGACGAACACTGAAGCTTTCTTT	CASSLRGTNTEAFF
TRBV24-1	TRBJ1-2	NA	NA	TGTGCCACCAGTGACCTAGACACTTTAGGGGGCTACACCTTC	CATSDLDTLGGYTF
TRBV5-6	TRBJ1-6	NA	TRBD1	TGTGCCAGCAGCCCGGACAGGCTTGCCGATTCACCCCTCCACTTT	CASSPDRLADSPLHF
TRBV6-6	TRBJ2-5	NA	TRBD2	TGTGCCAGCAGGAAAAGACTAGCAGGGTTGGAGACCCAGTACTTC	CASRKRLAGLETQYF
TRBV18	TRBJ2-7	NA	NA	TGTGCCAGCTCACCACCCGTCCTGGACGAGCAGTACTTC	CASSPPVLDEQYF
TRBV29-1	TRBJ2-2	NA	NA	TGCAGCGTTGTCGCAGGTTGGACCGGGGAGCTGTTTTTT	CSVVAGWTGELFF
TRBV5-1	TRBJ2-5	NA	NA	TGCGCCAGCAGCTTGTCTTCATCGACCCAAGAGACCCAGTACTTC	CASSLSSSTQETQYF
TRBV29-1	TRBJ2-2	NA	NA	TGCAGCGTCGGAACTTATACCGGGGAGCTGTTTTTT	CSVGTYTGELFF